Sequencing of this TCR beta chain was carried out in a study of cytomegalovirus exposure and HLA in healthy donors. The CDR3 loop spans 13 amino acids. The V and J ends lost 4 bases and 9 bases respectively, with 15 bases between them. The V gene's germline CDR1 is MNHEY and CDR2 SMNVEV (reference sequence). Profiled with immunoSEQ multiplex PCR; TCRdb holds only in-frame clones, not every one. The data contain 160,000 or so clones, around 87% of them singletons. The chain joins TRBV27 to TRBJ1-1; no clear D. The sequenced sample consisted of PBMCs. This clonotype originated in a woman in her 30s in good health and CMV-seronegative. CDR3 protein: CASSSPKGVQAFF. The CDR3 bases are TGTGCCAGCAGTTCCCCAAAGGGAGTTCAAGCTTTCTTT.